This T cell receptor (beta chain) was observed in a study of cytomegalovirus exposure and HLA in healthy donors. Of note for this clone: Its specificity is not known.

Both 60 Vbeta primers and 13 Jbeta primers went into the PCR. Only in-frame clones appear in the TCRdb table, and some are missing; sequencing was by immunoSEQ multiplex PCR. The sample yields under 100,000 clones, 65% to 80% seen once. The study, taken as a whole, reports: Reports credit the classifier with highly specific, highly sensitive diagnosis of cytomegalovirus status. At a 0.05 false discovery rate, a later analysis found 16,951 TCR beta sequences to be associated with HLA alleles.

The sequence derives from a man aged 25-45 years in good health and CMV-seronegative. The sequencing sample was made of PBMCs.

The CDR3 loop is CSATTSGYEQYF. The CDR3 DNA follows: TGCAGCGCCACCACTAGCGGCTACGAGCAGTACTTC. The rearrangement joins TRBV29-1 to TRBJ2-5; 8 bases match TRBD2. The J call is in doubt because the DNA end fits TRBJ2-7 better. The CDR3 spans 12 residues. Germline V CDR1 and CDR2: SQVTM, ANQGSEA.